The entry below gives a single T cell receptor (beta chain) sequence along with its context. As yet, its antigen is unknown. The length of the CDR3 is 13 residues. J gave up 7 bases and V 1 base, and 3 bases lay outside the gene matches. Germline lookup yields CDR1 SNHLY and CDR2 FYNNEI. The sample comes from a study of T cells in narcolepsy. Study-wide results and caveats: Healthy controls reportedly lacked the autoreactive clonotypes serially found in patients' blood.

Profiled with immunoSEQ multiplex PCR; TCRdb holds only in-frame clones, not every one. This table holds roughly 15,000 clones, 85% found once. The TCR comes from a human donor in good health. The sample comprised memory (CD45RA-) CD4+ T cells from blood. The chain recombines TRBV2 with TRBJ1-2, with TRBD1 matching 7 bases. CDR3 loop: CASSEEGARGYTF. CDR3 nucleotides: TGTGCCAGCAGTGAAGAGGGGGCTCGTGGCTACACCTTC.